This T cell receptor (beta chain) was recovered during a study of neurological immune-mediated disorders. With 6 bases clipped from V and 4 bases from J, the junction kept 9 bases outside the gene matches. The CDR3 is made up of 15 amino acids. Germline V CDR1 and CDR2: MDHEN, SYDVKM. The study, taken as a whole, reports: It was HTLV-1-associated myelopathy that showed the most TCR clonal expansion, while multiple sclerosis showed the least, falling below healthy controls.

This sample's time point: longitudinal time-point 2. The study built unsorted libraries from 2 million PBMCs kept at -80 C. One entry per CDR3 protein, called by TCRdb with MiXCR from the 5' RACE reads. The data contain about 90,000 distinct CDR3 sequences, about 13% of them singletons. This clonotype was detected many times. Its antigen is not known. The receptor was isolated from a female donor with HTLV-1-associated myelopathy (HAM/TSP). What was sequenced was PBMCs. The chain joins TRBV28 to TRBJ2-7, with TRBD1 identical over 10 bases. The CDR3 region is CASRETGTGVYEQYF. CDR3 bases: TGTGCCAGCAGAGAAACCGGGACAGGGGTGTACGAGCAGTACTTC.